This T cell receptor (beta chain) was captured by sequencing in a study of shared clonotypes between healthy human individuals (dated by TCRdb to about 2020). For context, the study as a whole: The cohort included a few men and two women between 18 and 49 years of age. For each donor, three plates each were used for CD4 naive and CD4 memory, two plates were used for CD8 naive, and one plate was used for CD8 memory. Per donor, leukapheresis produced somewhere between about 0.9 and 9.5 billion PBMCs. To increase sequencing depth and limit assay-specific biases, TCR repertoire library preparation and sequencing were carried out by different laboratories using diverse techniques. To estimate repertoire size and how much clonotypes are shared between individuals, the study performed deep sequencing of blood TCR repertoires from 4 to 6 healthy adults.

The paper as a whole reports these results and caveats: Based on pairwise subsampling, the degree of clonotype sharing among donors was expected to be affected by sequencing depth. Higher generation probabilities were observed for clonotypes shared by all four sorted-subset donors than for non-shared clonotypes. Naive subsets generally had larger estimated clonotype richness than memory subsets did. Rarefaction of sorted-subset datasets indicated incomplete sequencing despite the large sequencing depth. Roughly 5% of naive CD4, 3% to 4% of naive CD8, roughly 2.4% of memory CD4, and around 0.42% of memory CD8 clonotypes were shared across several donors. Because the study included only a small number of donors, the genetic and exposure-history diversity represented was limited. Only blood was sampled, and tissue TCR repertoires likely differ from those in blood.

The germline V end is reduced by 11 bases and the J end by 6 bases; junction bases left unmatched: 5. CDR1 LNHDA and CDR2 SQIVND are derived from the germline V gene (reference sequence). Taken from cysteine to phenylalanine, the CDR3 has 12 residues. The sequence is cut down to CDR3 DNA, 36 bases in frame from base 1. The donors were healthy, HIV-negative adults who had no recently reported acute infections or vaccinations. Every donor was a Caucasian adult residing in Nashville, Tennessee, USA. CD4+ T cells were enriched by magnetic negative selection, after which naive cells were positively selected on CD45RA and the negative fraction was taken as the memory subset. After blood collection by leukapheresis, PBMCs were isolated using Ficoll-Histopaque density gradient centrifugation and then cryopreserved in the vapor phase of liquid nitrogen. Analytical flow cytometry was used to check the purity and quantity of each magnetically sorted T cell population. Each sorted fraction had its genomic DNA isolated and then quantified by UV absorbance on a Nanodrop 2000c.

TCR CDR3 regions were amplified from genomic DNA by multiplex PCR using the deep immunoSEQ assay. Extracted genomic DNA from each cell subset was distributed evenly across all wells of several immunoSEQ 96-well plates, and each plate was treated as a replicate. For sorted subsets, approximately 210 ng genomic DNA, equal to 30,000 to 35,000 T cell genomes, was loaded into each replicate PCR. Purified libraries were quantified with a Qubit 3.0 fluorometer, sized on a Bioanalyzer 2100, and re-quantified with the KAPA Library Quantification kit. A separate single-read 150-cycle Illumina NextSeq 550 flow cell was used to sequence each immunoSEQ 96-well plate. The study's processing was this. Because only junctional sequences without quality scores were contained in the immunoSEQ output, filtering matching that applied to full-length reads could not be performed. Sequences were annotated with PyIR, a Python wrapper for IgBLAST v1.9, using IMGT germline references to assign V/J genes and CDR3. Reads were removed for weak V/J assignments (E-value above 1e-6), missing CDR3, stop codons, out-of-frame junctions, or ambiguous translated residues. V3J clonotypes were defined as sequences sharing the same inferred V gene, J gene, and CDR3 amino acid sequence. Percentage overlap between repertoires was calculated by dividing the number of shared unique clonotypes by the size of the smaller repertoire. Three approaches were used to assess repertoire richness: RTK rarefaction, the Chao1 estimator, and Recon v2.1 estimates of unobserved clonotypes. Generation probabilities for all TCRbeta clonotypes obtained by the gDNA method from a handful of donors were computed using OLGA. TCRdb holds this immuneACCESS table with in-frame rearrangements only. Some clones are missing; in checked studies, unresolved V genes explain under half, and the rest has no known cause. The V and J calls and the clone size are those of that table, but D and trimming were determined from the DNA. Present in this sample are about a million clones, approximately 80% of which were seen just once. Of the sample, approximately 1.5% falls within the top ten clones.

Concerning this clone itself: The antigen it binds to is not known. The input lacks base qualities; no much larger clone sits a single base away.

The specimen was memory CD4+ T cells sorted from blood. This specimen's cell subset or site label, interpreted: CD45RA-negative fraction. The TCR was taken from a man younger than 35 in good health. The rearrangement combines TRBV19 with TRBJ1-5; 9 bases in the middle match TRBD1. The CDR3 protein: CAWGQGSQPQHF. The sequenced DNA: TGTGCCTGGGGACAGGGAAGTCAGCCCCAGCATTTT.